This T cell receptor beta chain was sequenced for a study of T cell responses to AZD1222 COVID-19 vaccine. Study results and caveats: Spike-spanning, vaccine-associated CD4 TCRs were dominant at 160-218 and 743-854.

For this clone: Its antigen is currently unknown.

CDR1 and CDR2 (germline): SGHTA, FQGNSA. J gave up 0 bases and V 5 bases, and 4 bases lay outside the gene matches. CDR3 size: 16 residues. Method: immunoSEQ multiplex PCR; TCRdb's copy keeps in-frame clones and lacks some. The table lists roughly 110,000 clones, 80% to 90% of them singletons. V usage is TRBV7-2 and J usage is TRBJ1-5; 10 bases are shared with TRBD1. This specimen was peripheral blood, taken on day 0 of AZD1222 vaccination. The source of this sequence is an adult in good health. The CDR3 nucleotides are TGTGCCAGCAGCCTGGACAGGGGGATTAGCAATCAGCCCCAGCATTTT. This encodes CASSLDRGISNQPQHF.